This T cell receptor (beta chain) was captured by sequencing in a study of blood T cell repertoires in COVID-19 (dated by TCRdb to about 2020). For the study in its entirety: The collaborator samples originated in the United States, Italy and Spain and spanned the acute and convalescent phases of COVID-19. The prospective study material was composed of cDNA or gDNA derived from T cells, B-cell-depleted T cells, or PBMCs. Subjects who had been exposed to COVID-19, were actively infected with it, or had recovered from it provided the deeply sampled blood TCRbeta repertoires that made up the dataset. The repertoires were made available in a free public database intended to serve as a resource for research on the immune response to SARS-CoV-2. The samples were drawn from the first 160 participants of the ongoing ImmuneRACE study and from 1,254 subjects provided by 6 global collaborators. Sample metadata almost always included a de-identified subject ID, COVID-19 status, age in years and sex. Where available, HLA class I and class II types were taken from metadata supplied by the sample provider and were not determined by assay-based typing.

Looking up the germline V gene (reference sequence) yields CDR1 GTSNPN and CDR2 SVGIG. Trimming at the junction amounts to 0 bases on V and 7 bases on J, and the germline ends lie 6 bases apart. Spanning cysteine to phenylalanine, the CDR3 consists of 11 amino acids. CDR3 DNA only is kept here, 33 bases in frame from base 1. Participants in the prospective study were enrolled through a virtual design, were aged about 18 to 100 years, and lived in 24 United States geographic areas. In the prospective study, participants were assigned to cohorts based on the clinical history participants reported in a screening survey and a study questionnaire. Each participant in the prospective study had whole blood, serum and a nasopharyngeal or oropharyngeal swab collected by mobile phlebotomists. Prospective study participants could optionally give additional blood draws and questionnaires over a 2-month period. Before DNA extraction, prospective study blood samples were shipped either frozen or at room temperature.

In the case of this clone: Its antigen specificity is not known. Base-call qualities are not available, and no considerably larger clone is one nucleotide away. Other DNA sequences from this sample encode an identical CDR3 as well.

TCRbeta CDR3 regions were amplified from genomic DNA using the immunoSEQ Assay, a bias-controlled multiplex PCR. In the paper's pipeline: The number of nucleated cells in each sample was estimated by amplification of reference gene primers within the assay. To quantify the absolute abundance of each unique TCRbeta CDR3 rearrangement, sequence reads were collapsed and filtered. Productive Simpson clonality was computed per sample as the square root of Simpson's diversity index over productive rearrangements. TCRdb stores this immuneACCESS table with in-frame sequences only. Part of the clones is absent; in the studies checked, under half of the shortfall reflects unresolved V genes, and no reason is known for the rest. The DNA was the basis for D and trimming; V, J and clone size are from that table. This sample is represented by about 270,000 clones; roughly 85% of them were singletons. The ten largest clonotypes hold over 7.5% of the sample.

Findings and caveats that apply to the study as a whole: How much clinical and demographic metadata was included differed by source and by participant, and the metadata was provided uncurated.

Material: PBMCs or T cells enriched from blood (not recorded which). This sequence was found in a woman aged 50 to 60 with acute COVID-19. Recombination joined TRBV30 with TRBJ1-2; TRBD1 is possibly the D segment (6 matching bases). The CDR3 loop reads CAWSVGGGYTF. The DNA sequence is TGTGCCTGGAGTGTAGGGGGTGGCTACACCTTC.